Below are 29 T cell receptor beta chains sequenced from a single sample in a study of Graves' ophthalmopathy and Graves' hyperthyroidism. Amplified TCR beta CDR3 regions were obtained using RNA transcripts as template. Following a first-round RT-PCR that used HTBI primers, a second-round multiplex PCR was carried out. Via MiXCR, TCRdb re-called the multiplex PCR reads, giving one row per CDR3 protein. The sample has some 240,000 distinct CDR3 sequences, 40% to 50% seen once. Sequencing used peripheral blood. The receptors were sampled from an adult man with Graves' ophthalmopathy.

In this sample, this clonotype turned up a few times. The J gene is TRBJ2-7, the V gene TRBV7-9; 7 bases fit TRBD2. Germline CDR1 reads SEHNR; CDR2 reads FQNEAQ (reference sequence). J lost 0 bases, V lost 1 base, and 9 bases had no gene match. This CDR3 region has 17 residues. The CDR3 sequence is CASSLEVPLAFSYEQYF. The CDR3 DNA reads as TGTGCCAGCAGCTTAGAGGTCCCACTAGCGTTCTCCTACGAGCAGTACTTC.

In its sample, this clonotype was seen once. The V gene is TRBV2, the J gene TRBJ2-2; 11 bases line up with TRBD2. V was pared by 4 bases and J by 0 bases, with 1 base of the junction left unmatched. Germline V gene sequence: CDR1 SNHLY, CDR2 FYNNEI. The CDR3 has 16 residues. The chain's CDR3 is CASSVGLAANTGELFF. The CDR3 nucleotides read TGTGCCAGCAGTGTGGGACTAGCGGCGAACACCGGGGAGCTGTTTTTT.

In this sample, this clonotype turned up a few times. The chain is built from TRBV20-1 and TRBJ2-6; D call uncertain. CDR3 length equals 16 residues. Trimming removed 1 base from V and 0 bases from J, with 10 bases in between. From germline, CDR1 is DFQATT and CDR2 SNEGSKA (reference sequence). The CDR3 is CSARGQWYSGANVLTF. CDR3 DNA sequence: TGCAGTGCTAGAGGCCAATGGTACTCTGGGGCCAACGTCCTGACTTTC.

The chain carries TRBV2 and TRBJ2-2; the D gene is possibly TRBD1 (6 bases). CDR3 size: 15 residues. The V gene's germline CDR1 is SNHLY and CDR2 FYNNEI. Trimming removed 6 bases at V and 3 bases at J, with 14 bases between. The CDR3 DNA reads as TGTGCCAGCAGCTTAGCACAGGGCGACACCGGGGAGCTGTTTTTT. Its translation is CASSLAQGDTGELFF. Complete variable domain (other parts from reference TRBV2 and TRBJ2-2): EPEVTQTPSHQVTQMGQEVILRCVPISNHLYFYWYRQILGQKVEFLVSFYNNEISEKSEIFDDQFSVERPDGSNFTLKIRSTKLEDSAMYFCASSLAQGDTGELFFGEGSRLTVL.

This chain links TRBV9 with TRBJ2-5; TRBD1 or TRBD2 may be the D gene (5 bases each). This CDR3 has 17 residues. V lost 4 bases, J lost 5 bases, and 24 bases lay in between. The V gene's germline CDR1 is SGDLS and CDR2 YYNGEE. This CDR3 is CASSQVRSGTTRETQYF. In nucleotides, the CDR3 is TGTGCCAGCAGCCAAGTACGTTCTGGGACCACCCGGGAGACCCAGTACTTC.

This clonotype has just a few counts. The CDR3 nucleotides are TGTGCCAGCAGCTTGGGGTCTAGCGACGAGCAGTACTTC. Protein sequence: CASSLGSSDEQYF. V and J are TRBV5-8 and TRBJ2-7; perhaps TRBD2 as D (6 bases). V shed 0 bases and J shed 5 bases, with 9 bases lying between them. Looked up from germline, CDR1 is SGHTS and CDR2 is YDEGEE. The CDR3 is 13 residues long.

This clonotype was counted a few times. This chain joins TRBV15 and TRBJ1-5; the D gene is possibly TRBD1 (6 bases). CDR1 is LNHNV, CDR2 YYDKDF, per germline (reference sequence). V was clipped by 3 bases and J by 5 bases, with 14 bases between them. The CDR3 runs 15 residues. CDR3 in DNA: TGTGCCACCAGCAGGTACCGGGACACCCATCAGCCCCAGCATTTT. The encoded protein is CATSRYRDTHQPQHF.

On this clonotype: One end of the junction is discordant with germline, which a read error may explain. This chain uses TRBV7-3 with TRBJ2-7, with D maybe TRBD1 (5 bases). This CDR3 spans 11 amino acids. Looked up from germline, CDR1 is SGHTA and CDR2 is FQGTGA. CDR3 sequence (DNA): TGCGCCAGCAGCCAAGACGGACACCGATACTTC. Encoded protein: CASSQDGHRYF.

The rearrangement links TRBV7-9 to TRBJ2-7; 8 bases are a match to TRBD1. This CDR3 region has 16 residues. V was pared by 1 base and J by 3 bases, with 8 bases of the junction left unmatched. Looked up from germline, CDR1 is SEHNR and CDR2 is FQNEAQ (reference sequence). CDR3 residues: CASSLVDTQGGYEQYF. The CDR3 nucleotides are TGTGCCAGCAGCTTAGTCGATACACAGGGGGGCTACGAGCAGTACTTC.

V gene TRBV19 combines with J gene TRBJ2-3; 11 bases are a match to TRBD2. CDR1 is LNHDA and CDR2 is SQIVND in the germline V gene (reference sequence). V trimming: 6 bases; J trimming: 3 bases; junction bases outside the gene matches: 5. The CDR3 is made up of 15 amino acids. The CDR3 DNA reads TGTGCCAGTAGCGTAGCGGGAGGGGGTACAGATACGCAGTATTTT. As protein: CASSVAGGGTDTQYF.

This clonotype was counted at least ten times. This chain links TRBV5-1 with TRBJ2-7; D remains ambiguous. V was cut by 0 bases and J by 4 bases, with 8 bases left in between. This CDR3 is 13 amino acids long. Germline CDR1 reads SGHRS; CDR2 reads YFSETQ. Written as DNA, the CDR3 is TGCGCCAGCAGCTTGGTGCTCGGGTACGAGCAGTACTTC. Translating it yields CASSLVLGYEQYF.

The chain is built from TRBV7-3 and TRBJ2-2; weak D call: TRBD1 (6 bases). The germline V gene encodes CDR1 SGHTA and CDR2 FQGTGA. The CDR3 extends over 14 amino acids. V lost 4 bases, J lost 7 bases, and 13 bases lay in between. CDR3 region: CASSSTGLSGELFF. CDR3 nucleotide sequence: TGTGCCAGCAGCTCAACAGGGCTAAGCGGGGAGCTGTTTTTT.

The chain has TRBV15 and TRBJ2-2, with 8 bases fitting TRBD2. This CDR3 region has 17 residues. V was clipped by 4 bases and J by 3 bases; unmatched bases: 10. Germline V gene sequence: CDR1 LNHNV, CDR2 YYDKDF (reference sequence). CDR3 coding DNA: TGTGCCACCAGCACCCGAAAGCGGGGGAGGGACACCGGGGAGCTGTTTTTT. Its protein product is CATSTRKRGRDTGELFF.

The rearrangement links TRBV12-3 or TRBV12-4 to TRBJ2-7, with no clear D. V dropped 4 bases and J dropped 13 bases, with 29 bases sitting between them. This CDR3 spans 16 amino acids. CDR3 residues: CASSYVRDGRFLRIYF. The CDR3 DNA sequence: TGTGCCAGCAGTTACGTCCGAGATGGACGGTTCCTACGCATATACTTC.

This clonotype was counted between two and nine times. The chain has TRBV7-2 and TRBJ1-2; TRBD1 is a possible D gene (5 bases). The CDR3 extends over 15 amino acids. The germline gives CDR1 SGHTA, CDR2 FQGNSA. The V end lost 4 bases, the J end lost 0 bases, and 12 bases lay between the germline ends. The CDR3 nucleotides are TGTGCCAGCAGCTCTCAGACAGATACTAACTATGGCTACACCTTC. Translation gives CASSSQTDTNYGYTF.

CDR3 sequence (DNA): TGCGCCAGCAGCCAAGATCTTTCCGAAGGTGGCTACACCTTC. This encodes CASSQDLSEGGYTF. V and J are TRBV4-1 and TRBJ1-2, with D hard to call. Per germline, CDR1 MGHRA and CDR2 YSYEKL. Trimming took off 0 bases at V and 7 bases at J, with 12 bases between the two ends. The CDR3 covers 14 residues.

The genes are TRBV6-2 or TRBV6-3 and TRBJ2-7, with 7 bases that match TRBD1. Germline CDR1 is MNHEY and CDR2 is SVGEGT. With 7 bases clipped from V and 2 bases from J, the junction kept 8 bases outside the gene matches. CDR3 size: 14 residues. DNA of the CDR3: TGTGCCAGCACCGCTCCGACAGGGACCTACGAGCAGTACTTC. It yields the protein CASTAPTGTYEQYF.

V usage is TRBV13 and J usage is TRBJ1-1, with a possible D match to TRBD1 (5 bases). V was trimmed by 5 bases and J by 3 bases, leaving 10 bases between them. Germline CDR1 is PRHDT and CDR2 is FYEKMQ (reference sequence). The CDR3 is 13 amino acids. The CDR3 sequence is CASSAGSHTEAFF. DNA for the CDR3: TGTGCCAGCAGCGCAGGGTCCCACACTGAAGCTTTCTTT.

This clonotype was observed a handful of times. The chain has TRBV7-6 and TRBJ2-7; maybe TRBD2 (5 bases). Germline loops: CDR1 SGHVS, CDR2 FNYEAQ. The CDR3 spans 15 residues. V was pared by 0 bases and J by 2 bases, with 11 bases between. The CDR3 nucleotides are TGTGCCAGCAGCTTAGCAAGCGGAGGCCCCTACGAGCAGTACTTC. Its translation: CASSLASGGPYEQYF.

This clonotype was found a few times. This sequence joins TRBV9 and TRBJ1-6; the D gene is possibly TRBD1 (5 bases). Germline lookup yields CDR1 SGDLS and CDR2 YYNGEE. The CDR3 totals 14 residues. Trimming cost V 3 bases and J 7 bases, with 11 bases left between them. CDR3 residues: CASSALRQNSPLHF. The DNA of the CDR3 is TGTGCCAGCAGCGCCCTTCGACAGAATTCACCCCTCCACTTT.

In its sample, this clonotype was seen a few times. The chain combines TRBV7-2 with TRBJ2-5; D unclear. V was pared by 4 bases and J by 2 bases, with 14 bases between. This CDR3 is built from 15 residues. CDR1 is SGHTA and CDR2 is FQGNSA in the germline V gene. The CDR3 protein is CASSSQSSLQETQYF. The CDR3 DNA follows: TGTGCCAGCAGCTCCCAGAGTAGTCTTCAAGAGACCCAGTACTTC.

The rearrangement uses TRBV5-8 and TRBJ2-7, with 7 bases lining up with TRBD1. Germline V CDR1 and CDR2: SGHTS, YDEGEE. Germline trimming cut 6 bases from V and 3 bases from J; bases unmatched to any gene: 9. This CDR3 spans 14 amino acids. The CDR3 sequence: CASTLRQGGYEQYF. The CDR3 DNA reads TGTGCCAGCACCTTACGACAGGGCGGCTACGAGCAGTACTTC.

The chain combines TRBV19 with TRBJ2-7; D gene uncertain. The CDR3 runs to 12 residues. Germline V CDR1 and CDR2: LNHDA, SQIVND (reference sequence). Between the trimmed V and J ends, which lost 5 bases and 3 bases, there was a span of 8 bases. The CDR3 protein is CASSPGYYEQYF. The CDR3 DNA follows: TGTGCCAGTAGTCCCGGTTACTACGAGCAGTACTTC.

The gene calls are TRBV15 and TRBJ1-1, with TRBD1 matching 7 bases. Germline V gene lookup returns CDR1 LNHNV and CDR2 YYDKDF (reference sequence). The CDR3 is 16 residues long. V gave up 1 base and J gave up 3 bases; unmatched junction bases: 8. CDR3 in amino acids: CATSRARGQMYTEAFF. DNA for the CDR3: TGTGCCACCAGCAGAGCAAGGGGACAGATGTACACTGAAGCTTTCTTT.

This clonotype was found a few times. The chain is built from TRBV20-1 and TRBJ1-5, with D possibly matching TRBD1 (5 bases). Trimming stripped 1 base from V and 2 bases from J, with 21 bases between. CDR3 size: 18 residues. Germline V CDR1 and CDR2: DFQATT, SNEGSKA (reference sequence). The CDR3, as DNA: TGCAGTGCTAGAGGCAATCCCCAGGGAGGGAAAGGCAATCAGCCCCAGCATTTT. It yields the protein CSARGNPQGGKGNQPQHF.

V gene TRBV7-2 combines with J gene TRBJ2-7; D not resolved. CDR3 length equals 16 residues. V dropped 1 base and J dropped 1 base, with 14 bases sitting between them. Germline V CDR1 and CDR2: SGHTA, FQGNSA. The DNA of the CDR3 is TGTGCCAGCAGCTTAGGTCGTGACACGAGATCCTACGAGCAGTACTTC. It translates to CASSLGRDTRSYEQYF.

The V gene is TRBV15, the J gene TRBJ2-2; 9 positions agree with TRBD1. CDR1 is LNHNV, CDR2 YYDKDF, per germline (reference sequence). The trim removed 1 base at V and 2 bases at J, leaving 5 bases unmatched. This CDR3 has 17 amino acids. CDR3 sequence: CATSRALTGGNTGELFF. CDR3 nucleotides: TGTGCCACCAGCAGAGCGTTGACAGGGGGAAACACCGGGGAGCTGTTTTTT.

This clonotype appeared a few times. The rearrangement uses TRBV29-1 and TRBJ2-5; D is perhaps TRBD2 (5 bases). The CDR3 totals 15 residues. V was pared by 0 bases and J by 0 bases, with 11 bases between. The germline V gene has CDR1 SQVTM and CDR2 ANQGSEA. The CDR3 coding sequence is TGCAGCGTTGAAGATAAGGGAGCGTACCAAGAGACCCAGTACTTC. This sequence encodes CSVEDKGAYQETQYF.

The rearrangement uses TRBV9 and TRBJ2-2, with 8 bases fitting TRBD1. J lost 6 bases, V lost 7 bases, and 5 bases had no gene match. CDR1 is SGDLS and CDR2 is YYNGEE in the germline V gene. This CDR3 is 13 amino acids long. The CDR3 here is CASSQQGAGELFF. DNA of the CDR3: TGTGCCAGCTCCCAACAGGGGGCCGGGGAGCTGTTTTTT.